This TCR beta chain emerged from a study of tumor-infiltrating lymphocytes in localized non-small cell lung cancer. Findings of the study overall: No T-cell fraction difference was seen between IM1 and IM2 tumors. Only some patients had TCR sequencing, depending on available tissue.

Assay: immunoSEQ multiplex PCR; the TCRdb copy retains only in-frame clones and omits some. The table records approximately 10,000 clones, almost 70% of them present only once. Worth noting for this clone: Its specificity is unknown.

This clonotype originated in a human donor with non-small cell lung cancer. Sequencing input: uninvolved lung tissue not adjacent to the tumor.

The CDR3 DNA follows: TGTGCCAGCAGCTTGTCCGAGACCCAGTACTTC. Translated: CASSLSETQYF. The chain uses TRBV5-6 and TRBJ2-5; no reliable D call. CDR1 SGHDT and CDR2 YYEEEE come from the germline V gene. The CDR3 runs 11 residues. V lost 1 base to trimming and J lost 5 bases, with 3 bases between them.